A selection of T cell receptor beta chains follows, all from one sample in a study of blood T cells in healthy people across ages. TCRdb called the 5' RACE reads again in MiXCR, with one record for every CDR3 protein. The data contain approximately 820,000 distinct CDR3 sequences, roughly 44% of them seen just once; the ten biggest clones take up roughly 19%. Source material: blood. The origin of the receptors is a man in his fifties or sixties in good health. The CDR3 runs from the conserved cysteine through the conserved F or W. The D gene is left open where the match is weak. Rows give clone size only sometimes, using once, few, many, or a class for an expanded clone.

>TRBV11-3|TRBD1|TRBJ2-2|once
CASSSRQGSTGELFF
TGTGCCAGCAGCTCAAGACAGGGGAGCACCGGGGAGCTGTTTTTT
>TRBV27|NA|TRBJ2-1|few
CASSVSSGYEQFF
TGTGCCAGCAGTGTATCGTCAGGGTACGAGCAGTTCTTC
>TRBV20-1|NA|TRBJ2-5|NA
CSARDQSRVFSQETQYF
TGCAGTGCTAGAGATCAATCCAGGGTCTTCTCACAAGAGACCCAGTACTTC
>TRBV5-1|NA|TRBJ1-2|NA
CASSSGAGNYGYTF
TGCGCCAGCAGCTCAGGGGCGGGTAACTATGGCTACACCTTC
>TRBV20-1|NA|TRBJ2-7|NA
CSPHLDRVDEQYF
TGCAGTCCCCATCTTGATAGGGTGGACGAGCAGTACTTC
>TRBV18|NA|TRBJ2-7|few
CASSPPGEDEQYF
TGTGCCAGCTCACCTCCTGGGGAGGACGAGCAGTACTTC
>TRBV30|NA|TRBJ2-3|once
CARNNGPDTQYF
TGTGCCCGCAACAATGGCCCAGATACGCAGTATTTT
>TRBV24-1|NA|TRBJ2-7|NA
CATSDAGNFYEQYF
TGTGCCACCAGTGATGCAGGAAACTTCTACGAGCAGTACTTC
>TRBV9|TRBD1|TRBJ2-7|few
CASSVGDRGILRYEQYF
TGTGCCAGCAGCGTTGGGGACAGGGGCATTTTGAGGTACGAGCAGTACTTC
>TRBV27|TRBD1|TRBJ2-7|few
CASRQTGVYEQYF
TGTGCCAGCAGGCAAACAGGGGTCTACGAGCAGTACTTC
>TRBV4-1|NA|TRBJ1-2|few
CASSHPLGNRDQTGGYTF
TGCGCCAGCAGCCATCCCTTGGGTAACAGGGACCAGACGGGCGGCTACACCTTC
>TRBV12-3/TRBV12-4|TRBD2|TRBJ2-1|NA
CASSPNSGGGFSNEQFF
TGTGCCAGCAGTCCTAATAGCGGGGGGGGCTTTAGCAATGAGCAGTTCTTC
>TRBV10-3|TRBD1|TRBJ1-2|NA
CAIRPGTETHYGYTF
TGTGCCATCAGACCTGGGACAGAAACTCACTATGGCTACACCTTC
>TRBV11-2|NA|TRBJ2-4|medium-sized
CASSLEADSPSLAKNIQYF
TGTGCCAGCAGCTTAGAAGCGGACAGCCCCTCCCTAGCCAAAAACATTCAGTACTTC
>TRBV4-1|NA|TRBJ1-1|NA
CASSQGGQGNTEAFF
TGCGCCAGCAGCCAAGGGGGCCAGGGGAACACTGAAGCTTTCTTT
>TRBV12-3/TRBV12-4|NA|TRBJ2-1|few
CASSLGSVYNEQFF
TGTGCCAGCAGTTTAGGCTCGGTCTACAATGAGCAGTTCTTC